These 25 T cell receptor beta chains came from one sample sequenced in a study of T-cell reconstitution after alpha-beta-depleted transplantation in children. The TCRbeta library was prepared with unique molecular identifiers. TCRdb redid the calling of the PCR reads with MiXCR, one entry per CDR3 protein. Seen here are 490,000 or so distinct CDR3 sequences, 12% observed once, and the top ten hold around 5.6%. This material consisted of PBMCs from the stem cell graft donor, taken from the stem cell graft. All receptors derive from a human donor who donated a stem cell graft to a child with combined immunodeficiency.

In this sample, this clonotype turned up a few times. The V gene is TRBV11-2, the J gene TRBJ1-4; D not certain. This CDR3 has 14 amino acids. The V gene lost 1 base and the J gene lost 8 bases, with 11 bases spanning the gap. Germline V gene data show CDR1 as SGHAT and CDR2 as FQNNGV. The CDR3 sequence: CASSLVGGWEKLFF. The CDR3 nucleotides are TGTGCCAGCAGCTTAGTCGGCGGGTGGGAAAAACTGTTTTTT.

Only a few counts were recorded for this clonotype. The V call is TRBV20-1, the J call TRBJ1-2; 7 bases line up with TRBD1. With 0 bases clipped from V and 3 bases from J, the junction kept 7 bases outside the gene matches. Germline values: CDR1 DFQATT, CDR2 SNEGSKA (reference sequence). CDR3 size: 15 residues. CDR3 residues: CSAREAGGGDYGYTF. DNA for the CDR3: TGCAGTGCTAGAGAGGCAGGGGGTGGGGACTATGGCTACACCTTC.

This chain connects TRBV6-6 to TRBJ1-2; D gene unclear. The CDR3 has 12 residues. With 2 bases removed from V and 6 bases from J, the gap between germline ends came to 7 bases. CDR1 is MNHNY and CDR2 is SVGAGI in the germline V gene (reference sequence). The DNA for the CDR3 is TGTGCCAGCAGTTACGTGTCAGATGGCTACACCTTC. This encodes CASSYVSDGYTF.

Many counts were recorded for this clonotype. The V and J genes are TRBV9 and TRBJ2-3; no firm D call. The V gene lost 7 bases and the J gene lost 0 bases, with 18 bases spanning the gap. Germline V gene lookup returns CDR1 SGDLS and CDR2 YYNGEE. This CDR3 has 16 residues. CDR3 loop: CASATGPDTSTDTQYF. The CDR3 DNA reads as TGTGCCAGCGCTACCGGGCCTGACACTAGCACAGATACGCAGTATTTT.

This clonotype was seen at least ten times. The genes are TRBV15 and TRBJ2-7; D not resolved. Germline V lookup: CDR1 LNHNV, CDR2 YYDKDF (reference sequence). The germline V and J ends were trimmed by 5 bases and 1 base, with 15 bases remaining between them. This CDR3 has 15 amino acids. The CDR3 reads CATSGGRLNSYEQYF. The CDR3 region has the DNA TGTGCCACCAGCGGTGGAAGGTTGAATTCCTACGAGCAGTACTTC.

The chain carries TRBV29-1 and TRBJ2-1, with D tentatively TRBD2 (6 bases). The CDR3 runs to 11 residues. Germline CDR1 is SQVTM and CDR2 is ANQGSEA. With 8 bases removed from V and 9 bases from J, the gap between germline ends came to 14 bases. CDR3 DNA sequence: TGCAGCTGCTCCGTGGGGGGTGAGCAGTTCTTC. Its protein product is CSCSVGGEQFF.

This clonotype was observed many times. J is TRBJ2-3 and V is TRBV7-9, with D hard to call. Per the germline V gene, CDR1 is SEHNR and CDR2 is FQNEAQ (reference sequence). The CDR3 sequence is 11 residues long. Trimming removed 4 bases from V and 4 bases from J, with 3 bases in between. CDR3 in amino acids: CASSYSDTQYF. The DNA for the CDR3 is TGTGCCAGCAGCTATTCAGATACGCAGTATTTT.

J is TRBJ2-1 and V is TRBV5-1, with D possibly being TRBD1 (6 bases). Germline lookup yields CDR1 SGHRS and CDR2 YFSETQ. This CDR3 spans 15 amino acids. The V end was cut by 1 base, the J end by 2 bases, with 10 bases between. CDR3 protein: CASSLLQGAYNEQFF. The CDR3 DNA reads TGCGCCAGCAGCTTGTTACAGGGAGCCTACAATGAGCAGTTCTTC.

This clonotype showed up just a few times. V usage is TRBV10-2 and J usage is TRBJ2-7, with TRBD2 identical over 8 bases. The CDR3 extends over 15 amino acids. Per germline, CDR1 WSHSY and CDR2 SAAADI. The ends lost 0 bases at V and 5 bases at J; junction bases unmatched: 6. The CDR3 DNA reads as TGCGCCAGCAGTGAGTCTTTGGGACTAGGGAACGAGCAGTACTTC. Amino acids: CASSESLGLGNEQYF.

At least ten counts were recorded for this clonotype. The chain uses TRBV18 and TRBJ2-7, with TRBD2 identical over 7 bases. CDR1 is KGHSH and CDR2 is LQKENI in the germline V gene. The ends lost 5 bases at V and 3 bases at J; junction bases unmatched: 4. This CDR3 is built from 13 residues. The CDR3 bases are TGTGCCAGCTCAGCGGGAGCCAACTACGAGCAGTACTTC. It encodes CASSAGANYEQYF. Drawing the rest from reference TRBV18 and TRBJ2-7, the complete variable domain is NAGVMQNPRHLVRRRGQEARLRCSPMKGHSHVYWYRQLPEEGLKFMVYLQKENIIDESGMPKERFSAEFPKEGPSILRIQQVVRGDSAAYFCASSAGANYEQYFGPGTRLTVT.

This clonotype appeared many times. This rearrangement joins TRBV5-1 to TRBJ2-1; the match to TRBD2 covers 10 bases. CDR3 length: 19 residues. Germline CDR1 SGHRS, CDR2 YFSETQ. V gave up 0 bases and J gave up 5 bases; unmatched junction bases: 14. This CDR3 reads CASSLVGERASGRHNEQFF. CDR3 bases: TGCGCCAGCAGCTTGGTAGGGGAGCGGGCTAGCGGGAGACACAATGAGCAGTTCTTC.

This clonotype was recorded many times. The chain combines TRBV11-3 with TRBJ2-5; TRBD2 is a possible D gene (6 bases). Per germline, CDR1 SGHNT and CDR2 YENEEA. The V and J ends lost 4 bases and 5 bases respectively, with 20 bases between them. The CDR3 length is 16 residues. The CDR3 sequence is CASSSSTRESWETQYF. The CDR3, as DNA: TGTGCCAGCAGCTCGTCGACTAGGGAGTCGTGGGAGACCCAGTACTTC.

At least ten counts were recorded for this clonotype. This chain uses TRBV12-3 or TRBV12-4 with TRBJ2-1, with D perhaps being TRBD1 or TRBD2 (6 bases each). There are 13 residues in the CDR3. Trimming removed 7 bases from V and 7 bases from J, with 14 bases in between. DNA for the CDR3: TGTGCCAGCAAAAGGGGGAGGTGGAATGAGCAGTTCTTC. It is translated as CASKRGRWNEQFF.

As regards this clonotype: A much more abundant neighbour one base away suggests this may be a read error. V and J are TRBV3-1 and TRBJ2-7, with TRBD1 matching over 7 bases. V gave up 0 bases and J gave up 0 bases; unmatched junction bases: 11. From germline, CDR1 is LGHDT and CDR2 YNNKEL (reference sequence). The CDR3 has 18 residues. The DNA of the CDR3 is TGTGCCAGCAGCCAAGATAAAACGACAGGGACCATCTCCTACGAGCAGTACTTC. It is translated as CASSQDKTTGTISYEQYF.

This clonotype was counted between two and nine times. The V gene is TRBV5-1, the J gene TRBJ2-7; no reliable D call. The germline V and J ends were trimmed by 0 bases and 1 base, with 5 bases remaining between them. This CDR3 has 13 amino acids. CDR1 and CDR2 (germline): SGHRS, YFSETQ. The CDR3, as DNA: TGCGCCAGCAGCTTGGATCTATCCTACGAGCAGTACTTC. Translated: CASSLDLSYEQYF.

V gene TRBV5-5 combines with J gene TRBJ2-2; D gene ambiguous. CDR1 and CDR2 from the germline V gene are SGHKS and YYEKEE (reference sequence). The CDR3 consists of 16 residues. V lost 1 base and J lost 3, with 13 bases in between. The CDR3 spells CASSLTASEYTGELFF. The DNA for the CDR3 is TGTGCCAGCAGCTTGACGGCTTCAGAATACACCGGGGAGCTGTTTTTT.

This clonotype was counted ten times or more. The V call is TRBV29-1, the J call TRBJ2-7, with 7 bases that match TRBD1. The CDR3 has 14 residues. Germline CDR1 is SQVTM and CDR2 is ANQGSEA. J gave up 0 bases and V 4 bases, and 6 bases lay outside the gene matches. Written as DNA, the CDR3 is TGCAGCGTTGTCGAACAGGGGAGCTCCTACGAGCAGTACTTC. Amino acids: CSVVEQGSSYEQYF.

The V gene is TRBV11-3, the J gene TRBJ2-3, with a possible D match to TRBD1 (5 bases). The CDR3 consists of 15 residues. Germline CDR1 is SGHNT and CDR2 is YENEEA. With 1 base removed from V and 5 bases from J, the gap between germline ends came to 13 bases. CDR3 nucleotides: TGTGCCAGCAGCTTAGCAGGGAATATTGGAGATACGCAGTATTTT. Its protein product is CASSLAGNIGDTQYF.

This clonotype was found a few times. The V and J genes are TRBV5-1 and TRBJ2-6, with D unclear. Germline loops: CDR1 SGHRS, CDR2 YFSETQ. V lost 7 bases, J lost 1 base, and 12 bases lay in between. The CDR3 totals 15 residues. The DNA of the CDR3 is TGCGCCAGCGCCCGAGATGGGTCTGGGGCCAACGTCCTGACTTTC. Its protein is CASARDGSGANVLTF.

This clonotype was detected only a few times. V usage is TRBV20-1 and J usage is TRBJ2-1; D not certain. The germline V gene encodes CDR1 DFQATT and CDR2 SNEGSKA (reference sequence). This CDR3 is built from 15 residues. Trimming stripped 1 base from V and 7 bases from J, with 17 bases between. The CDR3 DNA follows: TGCAGTGCTAGAGGCCTCCATCGGTTACTTAATGAGCAGTTCTTC. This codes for CSARGLHRLLNEQFF.

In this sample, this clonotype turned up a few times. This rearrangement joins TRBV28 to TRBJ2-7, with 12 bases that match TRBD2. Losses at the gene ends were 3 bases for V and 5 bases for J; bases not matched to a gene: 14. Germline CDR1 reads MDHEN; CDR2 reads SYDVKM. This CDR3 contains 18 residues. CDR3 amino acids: CASSLALAGGLGSDEQYF. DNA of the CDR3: TGTGCCAGCAGTTTGGCCCTAGCGGGGGGGCTCGGGAGTGACGAGCAGTACTTC.

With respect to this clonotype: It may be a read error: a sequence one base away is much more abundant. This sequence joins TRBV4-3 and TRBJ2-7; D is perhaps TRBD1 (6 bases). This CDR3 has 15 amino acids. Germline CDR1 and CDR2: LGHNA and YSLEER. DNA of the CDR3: TGCGCCAGCAGCCAACTGACAGGATCCTCCTACGAGCTGTACTTC. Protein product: CASSQLTGSSYELYF.

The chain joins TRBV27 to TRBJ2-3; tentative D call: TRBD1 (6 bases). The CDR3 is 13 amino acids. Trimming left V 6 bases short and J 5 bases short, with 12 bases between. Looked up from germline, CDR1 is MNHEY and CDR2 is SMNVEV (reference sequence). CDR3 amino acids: CASSFLRGDTQYF. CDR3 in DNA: TGTGCCAGCAGCTTCCTCAGGGGAGATACGCAGTATTTT.

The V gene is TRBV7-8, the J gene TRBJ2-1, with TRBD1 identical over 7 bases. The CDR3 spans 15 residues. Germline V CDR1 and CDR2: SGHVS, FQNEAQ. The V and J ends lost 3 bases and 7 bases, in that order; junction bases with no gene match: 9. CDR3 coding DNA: TGTGCCAGCAGCTTCTACAGGGGTCCCTTGAATGAGCAGTTCTTC. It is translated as CASSFYRGPLNEQFF.

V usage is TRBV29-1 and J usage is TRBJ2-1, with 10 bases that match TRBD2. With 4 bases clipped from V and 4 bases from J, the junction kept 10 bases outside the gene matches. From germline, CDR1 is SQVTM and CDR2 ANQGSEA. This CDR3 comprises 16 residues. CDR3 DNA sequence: TGCAGCGTTGCTGGGCCTAGCGGGAGCGCATACAATGAGCAGTTCTTC. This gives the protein CSVAGPSGSAYNEQFF.